The sequence of this T cell receptor beta chain was determined in a study of control samples from healthy donors and cancer patients. Profiled with immunoSEQ multiplex PCR; TCRdb holds only in-frame clones, not every one. The sample shows about 75,000 clones, 90% to 95% of them seen only once. The clonotype comes from a woman aged 40 to 50 in good health. The sequencing sample was made of blood.

The CDR3: CASSGGTSTDTQYF. In nucleotides, the CDR3 is TGCGCCAGCAGCGGGGGGACTAGCACAGATACGCAGTATTTT. The gene calls are TRBV5-1 and TRBJ2-3, with TRBD2 as a possible D gene (6 bases). Germline CDR1 and CDR2: SGHRS and YFSETQ. Trimming pared 4 bases from V and 0 bases from J, leaving 9 bases between. This CDR3 has 14 amino acids.